The 27 T cell receptor beta chains listed next were all sequenced from one sample in a study of control samples from healthy donors and cancer patients. Only in-frame clones appear in the TCRdb table, and some are missing; sequencing was by immunoSEQ multiplex PCR. The sample carries about 69,000 clones, 75% to 90% recorded once. The sample was PBMCs. Source of these receptors: a woman between 45 and 60 years old with lung cancer.

V gene TRBV7-2 combines with J gene TRBJ2-3; possible D gene TRBD2, 5 bases. The CDR3 is 12 residues long. CDR1 SGHTA and CDR2 FQGNSA come from the germline V gene. V lost 4 bases to trimming and J lost 6 bases, with 8 bases between them. CDR3 protein: CASSSRGDTQYF. CDR3 DNA: TGTGCCAGCAGCTCGCGAGGGGATACGCAGTATTTT.

The chain has TRBV9 and TRBJ1-3; perhaps TRBD1 as D (6 bases). CDR3 length: 15 amino acids. Trimming took 4 bases from V and 2 from J, leaving 13 bases between them. Germline values: CDR1 SGDLS, CDR2 YYNGEE. The CDR3 sequence: CASSLSGTTGNTIYF. CDR3 coding DNA: TGTGCCAGCAGCCTTTCCGGGACAACTGGAAACACCATATATTTT.

The V gene is TRBV7-8, the J gene TRBJ1-1; D perhaps matches TRBD1 (5 bases). This CDR3 contains 12 residues. The ends were cut back, 4 bases at V and 5 bases at J, with 8 bases in the middle. Germline CDR1 SGHVS, CDR2 FQNEAQ. The CDR3 coding sequence is TGTGCCAGCAGCTCCAGGGTTACTGAAGCTTTCTTT. This sequence encodes CASSSRVTEAFF.

This sequence joins TRBV4-3 and TRBJ2-3; D may be TRBD1 (5 bases). In germline, CDR1 is LGHNA, CDR2 YSLEER. The V and J ends lost 1 base and 6 bases respectively, with 14 bases between them. The CDR3 length is 15 residues. CDR3 residues: CASSQVLGQSDTQYF. CDR3 sequence (DNA): TGCGCCAGCAGCCAAGTTCTCGGACAATCTGATACGCAGTATTTT.

This rearrangement joins TRBV6-5 to TRBJ1-5, with 9 bases that match TRBD1. Germline CDR1 MNHEY, CDR2 SVGAGI. Trimming took 5 bases from V and 6 from J; bases not matched to a gene: 2. The CDR3 is 13 residues long. CDR3 loop: CASSTGGSQPQHF. Here the CDR3 DNA reads TGTGCCAGCAGTACAGGGGGCAGTCAGCCCCAGCATTTT.

The V and J genes are TRBV6-5 and TRBJ2-3; 7 nucleotides match TRBD1. The V and J ends lost 5 bases and 6 bases, in that order; junction bases with no gene match: 8. Per the germline V gene, CDR1 is MNHEY and CDR2 is SVGAGI. The CDR3 contains 14 residues. The CDR3 nucleotides read TGTGCCAGCAGTAAACAGACAGGGTCGGATACGCAGTATTTT. Translating gives CASSKQTGSDTQYF.

The V and J genes are TRBV20-1 and TRBJ2-5; D might be TRBD1 (6 bases). V was trimmed by 3 bases and J by 14 bases, leaving 22 bases between them. Germline-derived CDR1 and CDR2 are DFQATT and SNEGSKA (reference sequence). The CDR3 has 13 residues. The CDR3 spells CSASDNTGKGLYF. In nucleotides, the CDR3 is TGCAGTGCTAGTGATAATACAGGGAAAGGGTTATACTTC.

The CDR3 DNA reads TGTGCCAGCAGCCAAGGGGGAAGGGCTAGCACAGATACGCAGTATTTT. The encoded protein is CASSQGGRASTDTQYF. This rearrangement joins TRBV3-1 (or the pseudogene TRBV3-2) to TRBJ2-3; D is unresolved. CDR1 LGHDT and CDR2 YNNKEL come from the germline V gene (reference sequence). The CDR3 length is 16 residues. V shed 1 base and J shed 0 bases, with 11 bases lying between them.

The J gene is TRBJ2-3, the V gene TRBV4-2; D gene unclear. Germline V gene sequence: CDR1 LGHNA, CDR2 YNFKEQ. V lost 0 bases and J lost 4, with 14 bases in between. The CDR3 is 16 residues long. The CDR3 DNA reads TGTGCCAGCAGCCAAGATCAAAAGTTTGGTTCAGATACGCAGTATTTT. This sequence encodes CASSQDQKFGSDTQYF.

The chain combines TRBV5-8 with TRBJ1-2; D gene uncertain. Germline loops: CDR1 SGHTS, CDR2 YDEGEE. V lost 4 bases to trimming and J lost 6 bases, with 13 bases between them. The CDR3 is made up of 13 amino acids. For the CDR3, the DNA is TGTGCCAGCAGCCGGCAGCTCCGGGATGGCTACACCTTC. Its protein product is CASSRQLRDGYTF.

The chain joins TRBV11-1 to TRBJ1-2; D uncertain. Germline values: CDR1 SGHAT, CDR2 FQDESV (reference sequence). This CDR3 spans 14 amino acids. Trimming cost V 5 bases and J 4 bases, with 14 bases left between them. CDR3 bases: TGTGCCAGCAGCGATTCCGGGGTCCTCTATGGCTACACCTTC. This translates into CASSDSGVLYGYTF.

The chain has TRBV6-1 and TRBJ1-3, with D uncertain. The CDR3 sequence is 15 residues long. V was cut by 2 bases and J by 2 bases, with 10 bases left in between. CDR1 is MNHNS, CDR2 SASEGT, per germline. The CDR3 nucleotides read TGTGCCAGCAGTGAATCCGAGTTAGCTGGAAACACCATATATTTT. Protein: CASSESELAGNTIYF.

The rearrangement uses TRBV25-1 and TRBJ1-3, with 7 bases matching TRBD1. J lost 2 bases, V lost 3 bases, and 7 bases had no gene match. The CDR3 sequence is 16 residues long. Looked up from germline, CDR1 is MGHDK and CDR2 is SYGVNS. CDR3 loop: CASSDRVRGAGNTIYF. CDR3 nucleotides: TGTGCCAGCAGTGATAGGGTCAGGGGGGCTGGAAACACCATATATTTT.

The rearrangement joins TRBV25-1 to TRBJ1-1; tentative D call: TRBD1 (6 bases). The CDR3 contains 12 residues. Trimming stripped 8 bases from V and 4 bases from J, with 11 bases between. Germline V gene sequence: CDR1 MGHDK, CDR2 SYGVNS. This CDR3 reads CASGVGGTEAFF. CDR3 coding DNA: TGTGCCAGCGGTGTAGGGGGCACTGAAGCTTTCTTT.

The V call is TRBV14, the J call TRBJ2-7; D ambiguous. Trimming removed 0 bases at V and 7 bases at J, with 10 bases between. Germline assignment: CDR1 SGHDN and CDR2 FVKESK. The CDR3 length is 13 residues. CDR3 sequence: CASSQDFRREQYF. CDR3 nucleotides: TGTGCCAGCAGCCAAGACTTCCGGCGGGAGCAGTACTTC. The variable domain in full, with the rest retrieved from reference TRBV14 and TRBJ2-7, is EAGVTQFPSHSVIEKGQTVTLRCDPISGHDNLYWYRRVMGKEIKFLLHFVKESKQDESGMPNNRFLAERTGGTYSTLKVQPAELEDSGVYFCASSQDFRREQYFGPGTRLTVT.

The V call is TRBV29-1, the J call TRBJ2-1, with TRBD2 as a possible D gene (6 bases). Germline V lookup: CDR1 SQVTM, CDR2 ANQGSEA. Between the trimmed V and J ends, which lost 1 base and 10 bases, there was a span of 11 bases. The CDR3 is 12 residues long. As DNA, the CDR3 is TGCAGCGTTGAAGGGCCGGCGGGGGAGCAGTTCTTC. This sequence encodes CSVEGPAGEQFF.

The genes are TRBV6-5 and TRBJ1-5; D is undetermined. Germline V gives CDR1 MNHEY, CDR2 SVGAGI. Trimming left V 5 bases short and J 4 bases short, with 9 bases between. The CDR3 contains 13 residues. The DNA for the CDR3 is TGTGCCAGCAGTCCCTATGGTAATCAGCCCCAGCATTTT. Its protein is CASSPYGNQPQHF.

To note about this clone: One junction end disagrees with the germline gene, perhaps due to a read error. The rearrangement links TRBV4-3 to TRBJ2-7; tentatively, D is TRBD1 (6 bases). The CDR3 runs to 14 residues. Germline V gene sequence: CDR1 LGHNA, CDR2 YSLEER. The CDR3 nucleotides read TGCGCCAGCAGCCAAGATTACAGGGCCTATGAGCAGTACTTC. Translating it yields CASSQDYRAYEQYF.

The chain links TRBV15 to TRBJ1-1; 7 nucleotides match TRBD1. Trimming removed 1 base from V and 6 bases from J; junction bases left unmatched: 2. The CDR3 sequence is 13 residues long. CDR1 and CDR2 (germline): LNHNV, YYDKDF (reference sequence). CDR3 in amino acids: CATSRGDRAEAFF. CDR3 DNA sequence: TGTGCCACCAGCAGAGGGGACAGAGCTGAAGCTTTCTTT.

The CDR3 spells CASSQDRALAGGTDTQYF. CDR3 coding DNA: TGTGCCAGCAGCCAAGATAGGGCGTTAGCGGGGGGTACAGATACGCAGTATTTT. V is TRBV4-2 and J is TRBJ2-3; 10 bases agree with TRBD2. Germline CDR1 is LGHNA and CDR2 is YNFKEQ. V lost 0 bases and J lost 3; bases outside the gene matches: 9. The CDR3 runs 18 residues.

The V gene is TRBV7-6, the J gene TRBJ2-7; D remains unclear. Germline V gene data show CDR1 as SGHVS and CDR2 as FNYEAQ. The germline V and J ends were trimmed by 2 bases and 0 bases, with 8 bases remaining between them. CDR3 size: 14 residues. The CDR3 sequence is CASSLSGHSYEQYF. In DNA form, the CDR3 reads TGTGCCAGCAGCTTATCGGGCCACTCCTACGAGCAGTACTTC.

V is TRBV6-5 and J is TRBJ1-1; no reliable D call. The V gene's germline CDR1 is MNHEY and CDR2 SVGAGI. The V end lost 7 bases, the J end lost 4 bases, and 16 bases lay between the germline ends. The CDR3 is made up of 14 amino acids. CDR3 bases: TGTGCCAGCACCGGAAGGCAGGCGGGCACTGAAGCTTTCTTT. Its protein product is CASTGRQAGTEAFF.

The gene calls are TRBV18 and TRBJ1-1; unclear D gene. The V gene lost 2 bases and the J gene lost 4 bases, with 14 bases spanning the gap. The CDR3 runs to 15 residues. The V gene's germline CDR1 is KGHSH and CDR2 LQKENI. CDR3 residues: CASSPTRARGTEAFF. The CDR3 DNA is TGTGCCAGCTCACCAACGAGGGCGCGGGGCACTGAAGCTTTCTTT.

The chain links TRBV9 to TRBJ1-2, with 9 nucleotides matching TRBD1. Trimming cost V 3 bases and J 8 bases; bases outside gene matches: 11. Germline CDR1 is SGDLS and CDR2 is YYNGEE. The CDR3 has 15 amino acids. CDR3 loop: CASSAAGQGVGGYTF. The CDR3, as DNA: TGTGCCAGCAGCGCCGCGGGACAGGGTGTAGGAGGCTACACCTTC.

The chain uses TRBV30 and TRBJ1-1, with 7 bases identical to TRBD1. Germline trimming cut 7 bases from V and 2 bases from J; bases unmatched to any gene: 7. In germline, CDR1 is GTSNPN, CDR2 SVGIG (reference sequence). The CDR3 extends over 13 amino acids. This CDR3 reads CASGQPLNTEAFF. The DNA for the CDR3 is TGTGCCTCGGGACAGCCTCTTAACACTGAAGCTTTCTTT.

The V and J genes are TRBV10-3 and TRBJ1-6, with D perhaps matching TRBD1 (6 bases). CDR3 length equals 12 residues. The germline CDR1 and CDR2 sequences are ENHRY and SYGVKD. V lost 11 bases and J lost 8, with 13 bases in between. The CDR3 region is CAAGGLDSPLHF. CDR3 nucleotides: TGTGCCGCGGGGGGGCTCGATTCACCCCTCCACTTT.

J is TRBJ2-4 and V is TRBV25-1, with 11 bases identical to TRBD1. The CDR3 is made up of 13 amino acids. J lost 7 bases, V lost 8 bases, and 4 bases had no gene match. Germline V gene sequence: CDR1 MGHDK, CDR2 SYGVNS. The chain's CDR3 is CASGGTGGNIQYF. The CDR3, as DNA: TGTGCCAGCGGAGGGACAGGGGGGAACATTCAGTACTTC.